Here is one TCR beta chain with its context. The antigen is not known. This entry belongs to a study of chemoradiotherapy in HPV16-positive cancers. The overall study: Candidate HPV-specific T-cell clones and common TCR motifs came from functional assays in two HPV16-positive patients. Study-level results: Better recurrence-free survival went with HPV-responsive T-cell expansion in HPV16-positive patients. Candidate HPV-specific clones and E7-related TCR motifs grew in tumor during treatment.

The repertoire was sequenced with immunoSEQ multiplex PCR; TCRdb's copy has only in-frame clones and lacks some. The data hold 9,500 to 13,000 clones, with 80% observed a single time. Repeated repertoire sampling spanned the course of chemoradiotherapy. The germline gives CDR1 GTSNPN, CDR2 SVGIG (reference sequence). This CDR3 comprises 13 residues. The junction had 8 bases not matched to a gene; V was cut back by 7 bases and J by 9 bases. The receptor's source is a human donor with HPV-associated anogenital cancer. This chain connects TRBV30 to TRBJ1-3, with 11 bases matching TRBD1. Sequences were derived from tumor tissue, sampled from a patient who underwent chemoradiotherapy. CDR3 coding DNA: TGTGCCTCTAGGACAGGGGGCGTGAGCACCATATATTTT. This translates into CASRTGGVSTIYF.